These 30 T cell receptor beta chains came from one sample sequenced in a study of glioma-infiltrating T cells after dendritic cell vaccination (dated by TCRdb to 2015 to 2016). Preparation of the library involved the immunoSEQ multiplex PCR assay. TCRdb limited this immuneACCESS table to in-frame rearrangements with V and J called. A share of clones is missing; checked studies link under half to unresolved V genes, and the rest is unexplained. The sample records roughly 85,000 clones, around 84% of which are singletons. The ten largest make up around 8% of the sample. Sample time point, as interpreted from the label and publication: after dendritic cell vaccination, including at tumor progression/relapse. Sequencing used blood, obtained after dendritic cell vaccination. These receptors originate from a human donor with glioblastoma.

The chain joins TRBV27 to TRBJ2-3; TRBD2 matches at 7 bases. The CDR3 is made up of 14 amino acids. The germline CDR1 and CDR2 sequences are MNHEY and SMNVEV (reference sequence). V shed 5 bases and J 1 base; nucleotides not matched to a gene: 3. The CDR3 nucleotides are TGTGCCAGCAGTCCCGCGGGGGGCACAGATACGCAGTATTTT. Protein: CASSPAGGTDTQYF.

This clone was seen only a few times. The rearrangement joins TRBV11-3 to TRBJ2-1; 13 bases map to TRBD2. V trimming: 4 bases; J trimming: 5 bases; junction bases outside the gene matches: 5. The CDR3 extends over 16 amino acids. Germline V gene lookup returns CDR1 SGHNT and CDR2 YENEEA. CDR3 region: CASSSRTSGGDNEQFF. In nucleotides, the CDR3 is TGTGCCAGCAGCTCGCGGACTAGCGGGGGAGACAATGAGCAGTTCTTC.

This chain joins TRBV30 and TRBJ2-3; possible D gene TRBD2, 6 bases. The CDR3 runs 15 residues. Per the germline V gene, CDR1 is GTSNPN and CDR2 is SVGIG (reference sequence). V was shortened by 6 bases and J by 6 bases, with 22 bases between the two germline ends. This chain's CDR3 is CACLETSRSLDTQYF. The CDR3 nucleotides are TGTGCCTGCCTCGAGACTAGTAGGTCTCTCGATACGCAGTATTTT.

This chain links TRBV7-6 with TRBJ2-7; no definite D call. V lost 4 bases, J lost 6 bases, and 19 bases lay in between. The germline V gene has CDR1 SGHVS and CDR2 FNYEAQ. CDR3 length: 15 residues. Written as DNA, the CDR3 is TGTGCCAGCAGCTCTGCTCTCCCCCCTTACGGCGAGCAGTACTTC. Its translation is CASSSALPPYGEQYF.

The V and J genes are TRBV19 and TRBJ2-1; 10 bases are a match to TRBD2. The CDR3 spans 14 residues. The V segment lost 1 base and the J segment 8 bases; nucleotides outside the gene matches: 2. Germline CDR1 reads LNHDA; CDR2 reads SQIVND (reference sequence). The CDR3 DNA is TGTGCCAGTAGTATAGTGCTAGCGGGAGATGAGCAGTTCTTC. Amino acids: CASSIVLAGDEQFF. Full variable domain (outside the CDR3, taken from reference TRBV19 and TRBJ2-1): DGGITQSPKYLFRKEGQNVTLSCEQNLNHDAMYWYRQDPGQGLRLIYYSQIVNDFQKGDIAEGYSVSREKKESFPLTVTSAQKNPTAFYLCASSIVLAGDEQFFGPGTRLTVL.

This chain connects TRBV28 to TRBJ2-3, with D tentatively TRBD2 (5 bases). Germline values: CDR1 MDHEN, CDR2 SYDVKM. This CDR3 is built from 14 residues. V lost 5 bases and J lost 2, with 11 bases in between. The CDR3 loop is CASSQTTITDTQYF. DNA of the CDR3: TGTGCCAGCAGTCAGACTACGATCACAGATACGCAGTATTTT.

The CDR3 is CASSEARQRVGITQETQYF. The CDR3 coding sequence is TGTGCCAGCAGTGAAGCGAGGCAGAGGGTTGGGATTACCCAAGAGACCCAGTACTTC. The chain combines TRBV6-1 with TRBJ2-5, with D maybe TRBD2 (5 bases). V was trimmed by 0 bases and J by 1 base, leaving 21 bases between them. The germline CDR1 and CDR2 sequences are MNHNS and SASEGT. This CDR3 is 19 amino acids long.

CDR3 protein: CASSYGLTGYEQYF. CDR3 coding DNA: TGTGCCAGCAGTTATGGCCTGACAGGGTACGAGCAGTACTTC. V and J are TRBV6-5 and TRBJ2-7; 7 nucleotides line up with TRBD1. Germline V lookup: CDR1 MNHEY, CDR2 SVGAGI. J lost 4 bases, V lost 3 bases, and 6 bases had no gene match. The CDR3 has 14 amino acids.

J is TRBJ2-1 and V is TRBV7-3; weak D call: TRBD2 (6 bases). V was cut by 2 bases and J by 5 bases, with 7 bases left in between. Germline CDR1 reads SGHTA; CDR2 reads FQGTGA. The CDR3 runs to 13 residues. CDR3 protein: CASSLPGDNEQFF. The CDR3 nucleotides are TGTGCCAGCAGCTTACCGGGGGACAATGAGCAGTTCTTC.

This rearrangement joins TRBV5-1 to TRBJ2-2, with 7 nucleotides matching TRBD2. CDR1 is SGHRS, CDR2 YFSETQ, per germline. The CDR3 has 14 amino acids. Trimming at V came to 4 bases and at J to 4 bases, leaving 4 bases not matched to a gene. The CDR3 nucleotides read TGCGCCAGCAGCGGGGGACTATCCACCGGGGAGCTGTTTTTT. It yields the protein CASSGGLSTGELFF.

The chain employs TRBV19 and TRBJ2-3; TRBD2 aligns across 7 bases. The germline gives CDR1 LNHDA, CDR2 SQIVND (reference sequence). CDR3 length equals 13 residues. Trimming at V came to 8 bases and at J to 2 bases, leaving 4 bases not matched to a gene. The CDR3 reads CASGLADTDTQYF. The CDR3 DNA sequence: TGTGCCAGTGGGCTAGCGGACACAGATACGCAGTATTTT.

This clone was counted a few times. The J gene is TRBJ2-3, the V gene TRBV11-1; D may be TRBD1 (5 bases). V was shortened by 5 bases and J by 4 bases, with 16 bases between the two germline ends. The CDR3 totals 15 residues. Germline V gene lookup returns CDR1 SGHAT and CDR2 FQDESV (reference sequence). For the CDR3, the DNA is TGTGCCAGCAGCCTCACCACAGGTAGATCAGATACGCAGTATTTT. Translating gives CASSLTTGRSDTQYF.

The chain couples TRBV7-9 to TRBJ1-4, with TRBD1 as a possible D gene (6 bases). The CDR3 consists of 15 residues. Trimming cost V 5 bases and J 5 bases, with 15 bases left between them. CDR1 and CDR2 (germline): SEHNR, FQNEAQ (reference sequence). The DNA of the CDR3 is TGTGCCAGCAGCCCAGGGGACACCCAGAATGAAAAACTGTTTTTT. As protein: CASSPGDTQNEKLFF.

This chain uses TRBV15 with TRBJ2-3; 7 nucleotides match TRBD1. CDR1 is LNHNV, CDR2 YYDKDF, per germline (reference sequence). The length of the CDR3 is 15 residues. The V gene end was trimmed by 2 bases and the J gene end by 11 bases; junction bases not matched to a gene: 13. The CDR3: CATSRRGTEPAGQYF. The CDR3 coding sequence is TGTGCCACCAGCAGAAGGGGGACAGAGCCCGCGGGGCAGTATTTT.

The V gene is TRBV27, the J gene TRBJ2-7, with unresolved D. CDR3 size: 13 residues. Germline V gene data show CDR1 as MNHEY and CDR2 as SMNVEV (reference sequence). V lost 3 bases to trimming and J lost 2 bases, with 8 bases between them. The CDR3: CASSFALAYEQYF. In DNA, the CDR3 is TGTGCCAGCAGTTTTGCCCTAGCCTACGAGCAGTACTTC.

The rearrangement links TRBV4-1 to TRBJ2-1; TRBD2 is a possible D gene (7 bases). CDR3 length: 15 amino acids. Trimming took 4 bases from V and 4 from J, leaving 14 bases between them. The germline V gene encodes CDR1 MGHRA and CDR2 YSYEKL. For the CDR3, the DNA is TGCGCCAGCAGCCTACCGGGGGGCAGATACAATGAGCAGTTCTTC. Translating it yields CASSLPGGRYNEQFF.

This chain's CDR3 is CALDPDRGLAEKLFF. The CDR3, as DNA: TGTGCCTTAGACCCGGACAGGGGGCTTGCTGAAAAACTGTTTTTT. The genes are TRBV9 and TRBJ1-4, with 11 bases lining up with TRBD1. V lost 10 bases, J lost 7 bases, and 12 bases stayed unmatched. This CDR3 is 15 amino acids long. Looked up from germline, CDR1 is SGDLS and CDR2 is YYNGEE.

The gene calls are TRBV10-3 and TRBJ1-2; 10 bases match TRBD1. The germline CDR1 and CDR2 sequences are ENHRY and SYGVKD. The CDR3 is 14 residues long. Trimming at V came to 3 bases and at J to 7 bases, leaving 5 bases not matched to a gene. The CDR3: CAISESGTGVGYTF. The CDR3 nucleotides are TGTGCCATCAGTGAATCCGGGACAGGGGTTGGCTACACCTTC.

The chain has TRBV2 and TRBJ2-5; D possibly corresponds to TRBD1 (5 bases). V was shortened by 10 bases and J by 5 bases, with 17 bases between the two germline ends. The CDR3 totals 13 residues. Germline V lookup: CDR1 SNHLY, CDR2 FYNNEI. The CDR3, as DNA: TGTGCCATTTACCAGGGATCGGGTGAGACCCAGTACTTC. Translating it yields CAIYQGSGETQYF.

The V gene is TRBV7-6, the J gene TRBJ1-1; maybe TRBD1 (6 bases). The CDR3 covers 16 residues. Germline CDR1 is SGHVS and CDR2 is FNYEAQ. Trimming left V 1 base short and J 0 bases short, with 12 bases between. CDR3 bases: TGTGCCAGCAGCTTAGGAGGGGGTTACTTGAACACTGAAGCTTTCTTT. The encoded protein is CASSLGGGYLNTEAFF.

The rearrangement joins TRBV30 to TRBJ1-5; 9 nucleotides align to TRBD1. Germline values: CDR1 GTSNPN, CDR2 SVGIG (reference sequence). The CDR3 runs 16 residues. After removal of 1 base from V and 6 bases from J, the junction contained 10 bases not matched to a gene. The CDR3 DNA is TGTGCCTGGAGTGCGGGGGGACAGGGTTGGGGTCAGCCCCAGCATTTT. It translates to CAWSAGGQGWGQPQHF.

The J gene is TRBJ1-2, the V gene TRBV7-8; D gene unclear. Per germline, CDR1 SGHVS and CDR2 FQNEAQ. V lost 1 base and J lost 3, with 12 bases in between. This CDR3 is built from 15 residues. CDR3 DNA sequence: TGTGCCAGCAGCTTAGGTCCTCCTCCCTACTATGGCTACACCTTC. Protein sequence: CASSLGPPPYYGYTF.

This clone was seen only a few times. The CDR3 nucleotides read TGTGCCAGCAGCTTGACAGGGGGTCAGCCCCAGCATTTT. It codes for CASSLTGGQPQHF. The chain carries TRBV5-6 and TRBJ1-5; 8 positions match TRBD1. CDR1 and CDR2 (germline): SGHDT, YYEEEE. The V gene end was trimmed by 1 base and the J gene end by 6 bases; junction bases not matched to a gene: 0. The CDR3 is 13 amino acids.

This clone was seen more than once but under ten times. V and J are TRBV25-1 and TRBJ2-7; possibly TRBD1 for D (6 bases). The CDR3 runs 12 residues. CDR1 and CDR2 (germline): MGHDK, SYGVNS. V shed 4 bases and J shed 5 bases, with 9 bases lying between them. The CDR3 sequence: CASSAHRDEQYF. Written as DNA, the CDR3 is TGTGCCAGCAGTGCCCACAGGGACGAGCAGTACTTC.

This clone occurred once. This chain connects TRBV7-3 to TRBJ1-1; 9 positions match TRBD1. Losses at the gene ends were 5 bases for V and 1 base for J; bases not matched to a gene: 8. The CDR3 totals 16 residues. In germline, CDR1 is SGHTA, CDR2 FQGTGA. The CDR3 loop is CASSDTGGDQNTEAFF. The CDR3 bases are TGTGCCAGCAGCGACACAGGGGGCGACCAGAACACTGAAGCTTTCTTT. Full variable domain (remainder filled in from reference TRBV7-3 and TRBJ1-1): GAGVSQTPSNKVTEKGKYVELRCDPISGHTALYWYRQSLGQGPEFLIYFQGTGAADDSGLPNDRFFAVRPEGSVSTLKIQRTERGDSAVYLCASSDTGGDQNTEAFFGQGTRLTVV.

Here the CDR3 reads CASSSLQGDSYEQYF. DNA of the CDR3: TGTGCCAGCAGCTCACTACAGGGGGACTCCTACGAGCAGTACTTC. The chain couples TRBV7-8 to TRBJ2-7; 8 bases align to TRBD1. This CDR3 has 15 residues. Germline trimming cut 4 bases from V and 0 bases from J; bases unmatched to any gene: 5. Germline V CDR1 and CDR2: SGHVS, FQNEAQ. Combining the CDR3 with reference TRBV7-8 and TRBJ2-7 gives the whole variable domain GAGVSQSPRYKVAKRGQDVALRCDPISGHVSLFWYQQALGQGPEFLTYFQNEAQLDKSGLPSDRFFAERPEGSVSTLKIQRTQQEDSAVYLCASSSLQGDSYEQYFGPGTRLTVT.

The V gene is TRBV7-3, the J gene TRBJ2-3; no clear D. The germline V gene encodes CDR1 SGHTA and CDR2 FQGTGA. Trimming stripped 8 bases from V and 4 bases from J, with 7 bases between. The CDR3 is 11 residues long. The CDR3 bases are TGTGCCAGCGGTGAGGCAGATACGCAGTATTTT. Its protein is CASGEADTQYF.

This sequence joins TRBV5-1 and TRBJ2-7, with 7 nucleotides matching TRBD1. CDR1 is SGHRS and CDR2 is YFSETQ in the germline V gene. CDR3 length: 12 residues. V was pared by 5 bases and J by 3 bases, with 2 bases of the junction left unmatched. The DNA of the CDR3 is TGCGCCAGCAGACAGGGGAACTACGAGCAGTACTTC. This sequence encodes CASRQGNYEQYF.

Points on this clone: The sample holds other DNA sequences that translate to the same CDR3. The chain combines TRBV30 with TRBJ2-1; 8 bases line up with TRBD2. The J segment lost 0 bases and the V segment lost 0 bases, leaving 4 bases of the junction unmatched. Germline lookup yields CDR1 GTSNPN and CDR2 SVGIG (reference sequence). The CDR3 length is 16 residues. The CDR3 DNA is TGTGCCTGGAGTGTCGGGAGGGCAAGCTCCTACAATGAGCAGTTCTTC. Residues: CAWSVGRASSYNEQFF.

The chain has TRBV5-6 and TRBJ2-5, with 8 bases fitting TRBD1. The V segment lost 2 bases and the J segment 1 base; nucleotides outside the gene matches: 1. Germline-derived CDR1 and CDR2 are SGHDT and YYEEEE. The CDR3 totals 14 residues. CDR3 sequence (DNA): TGTGCCAGCAGCTTACAGGGGGGCCAAGAGACCCAGTACTTC. It codes for CASSLQGGQETQYF.